One T cell receptor beta chain is described in this entry. Its antigen is undetermined. The data derive from a study of T cell responses to AZD1222 COVID-19 vaccine. Study findings and constraints: Donors in the cohort were predominantly white British and more often female, and clonal diversity was possibly underestimated. Rises in breadth and depth of Spike-specific TCRs came after two AZD1222 doses. Baseline serology detected seropositivity in only 5 to 7 AZD1222 recipients.

Clones were sequenced by immunoSEQ multiplex PCR, and TCRdb holds only the in-frame ones, with some missing. In the table there are tens of thousands of clones, over 75% of which are singletons. Second-dose groups at about 4 or about 12 weeks were pooled. V was cut by 2 bases and J by 1 base, with 5 bases left in between. The length of the CDR3 is 13 residues. Germline V gene lookup returns CDR1 SEHNR and CDR2 FQNEAQ (reference sequence). The TCR comes from an adult who received the AZD1222 COVID-19 vaccine. The source material was peripheral blood, sampled 28 days after the second AZD1222 dose. This chain uses TRBV7-9 with TRBJ2-5; D call uncertain. The CDR3 reads CASSLQLQETQYF. CDR3 bases: TGTGCCAGCAGCTTACAACTCCAAGAGACCCAGTACTTC.